This passage covers 15 T cell receptor beta chains from one sample sequenced in a study of T cell repertoires in cytomegalovirus infection. TCRdb fed the reads into MiXCR, producing one record per CDR3 protein. The sample has some 310,000 distinct CDR3 sequences, approximately 25% seen once. The antigens for these receptors are not known. The starting material was cultured PBMCs, obtained from culture after CMV antigen stimulation. The origin of the receptors is a human donor in good health (CMV status not recorded). Some clones in this sample may be carry-over from other donors' samples.

The V and J genes are TRBV7-3 and TRBJ2-6, with no clear D. This CDR3 is 15 amino acids long. CDR1 and CDR2 from the germline V gene are SGHTA and FQGTGA. V lost 1 base and J lost 3, with 7 bases in between. CDR3 loop: CASSLMGYGANVLTF. The CDR3, as DNA: TGTGCCAGCAGCTTAATGGGGTATGGGGCCAACGTCCTGACTTTC.

This sequence joins TRBV27 and TRBJ2-3; D may be TRBD2 (5 bases). The CDR3 covers 13 residues. The V end was cut by 4 bases, the J end by 2 bases, with 7 bases between. Germline V gene sequence: CDR1 MNHEY, CDR2 SMNVEV (reference sequence). The CDR3 loop reads CASSSADTDTQYF. The CDR3 nucleotides are TGTGCCAGCAGTTCAGCGGACACAGATACGCAGTATTTT.

The chain recombines TRBV11-2 with TRBJ1-3, with D uncertain. This CDR3 has 14 amino acids. CDR1 and CDR2 (germline): SGHAT, FQNNGV. Trimming stripped 3 bases from V and 3 bases from J, with 9 bases between. CDR3 nucleotide sequence: TGTGCCAGCAGCTTTGGGTCTGTTGGAAACACCATATATTTT. It encodes CASSFGSVGNTIYF. The full variable domain, in which reference TRBV11-2 and TRBJ1-3 provide the parts outside the CDR3, is EAGVAQSPRYKIIEKRQSVAFWCNPISGHATLYWYQQILGQGPKLLIQFQNNGVVDDSQLPKDRFSAERLKGVDSTLKIQPAKLEDSAVYLCASSFGSVGNTIYFGEGSWLTVV.

The chain recombines TRBV19 with TRBJ1-5; D not resolved. Germline V gene sequence: CDR1 LNHDA, CDR2 SQIVND (reference sequence). The CDR3 has 18 residues. V was pared by 3 bases and J by 0 bases, with 18 bases between. CDR3 protein: CASSILPMASYSNQPQHF. DNA for the CDR3: TGTGCCAGTAGTATTCTCCCAATGGCCTCTTATAGCAATCAGCCCCAGCATTTT.

A few counts support this clonotype. The rearrangement uses TRBV4-3 and TRBJ1-3; D call uncertain. Per the germline V gene, CDR1 is LGHNA and CDR2 is YSLEER. V dropped 2 bases and J dropped 0 bases, with 14 bases sitting between them. This CDR3 has 17 amino acids. Written as DNA, the CDR3 is TGCGCCAGCAGCCAAATCCATGGGCAGGCCTCTGGAAACACCATATATTTT. Protein: CASSQIHGQASGNTIYF.

The chain employs TRBV7-9 and TRBJ2-5; perhaps TRBD2 as D (5 bases). CDR1 is SEHNR, CDR2 FQNEAQ, per germline (reference sequence). The ends were cut back, 4 bases at V and 4 bases at J, with 16 bases in the middle. CDR3 size: 15 residues. The CDR3 sequence is CASSSSRTGGETQYF. In DNA form, the CDR3 reads TGTGCCAGCAGCTCCAGCCGGACCGGAGGAGAGACCCAGTACTTC.

This clonotype was counted at least ten times. The gene calls are TRBV27 and TRBJ1-1; TRBD1 agrees at 9 bases. This CDR3 region has 13 residues. Germline V lookup: CDR1 MNHEY, CDR2 SMNVEV (reference sequence). V gave up 6 bases and J gave up 6 bases; unmatched junction bases: 5. For the CDR3, the DNA is TGTGCCAGCAGCCGACAGGGGGGCGCTGAAGCTTTCTTT. The encoded protein is CASSRQGGAEAFF.

The chain employs TRBV7-9 and TRBJ1-2; D unclear. Deletions cut 5 bases from V and 1 base from J, with 11 bases between. This CDR3 is 14 amino acids long. The V gene's germline CDR1 is SEHNR and CDR2 FQNEAQ (reference sequence). CDR3 residues: CASSPMEGNYGYTF. The CDR3 DNA sequence: TGTGCCAGCAGCCCAATGGAGGGTAACTATGGCTACACCTTC.

V gene TRBV5-1 combines with J gene TRBJ1-1; TRBD1 is a possible D gene (5 bases). V dropped 1 base and J dropped 8 bases, with 12 bases sitting between them. The V gene's germline CDR1 is SGHRS and CDR2 YFSETQ. CDR3 length equals 13 residues. CDR3 coding DNA: TGCGCCAGCAGCTTGCGACAGAGTGGCGAAGCTTTCTTT. This translates into CASSLRQSGEAFF.

At least ten counts were recorded for this clonotype. The chain couples TRBV7-2 to TRBJ2-5; 8 bases agree with TRBD1. V gave up 3 bases and J gave up 2 bases; unmatched junction bases: 2. Per germline, CDR1 SGHTA and CDR2 FQGNSA. The CDR3 contains 14 residues. This CDR3 reads CASSFRTGQETQYF. CDR3 coding DNA: TGTGCCAGCAGCTTCCGGACAGGGCAAGAGACCCAGTACTTC.

J is TRBJ1-5 and V is TRBV20-1; D may be TRBD1 (5 bases). Trimming took 0 bases from V and 3 from J, leaving 18 bases between them. This CDR3 has 17 residues. Germline V gene lookup returns CDR1 DFQATT and CDR2 SNEGSKA (reference sequence). CDR3 bases: TGCAGTGCTAGAGATCTCGGGCAGGGAGGACTCAATCAGCCCCAGCATTTT. Translating it yields CSARDLGQGGLNQPQHF.

This clonotype was counted many times. V gene TRBV7-8 combines with J gene TRBJ2-1; a possible D gene is TRBD1 (6 bases). The CDR3 contains 17 residues. From germline, CDR1 is SGHVS and CDR2 FQNEAQ. With 1 base removed from V and 0 bases from J, the gap between germline ends came to 13 bases. The CDR3 loop reads CASSLVPTGISYNEQFF. Here the CDR3 DNA reads TGTGCCAGCAGCTTAGTGCCCACAGGGATCTCCTACAATGAGCAGTTCTTC.

In its sample, this clonotype was seen a few times. The chain couples TRBV29-1 to TRBJ1-1; the D is unclear. Trimming took 6 bases from V and 0 from J, leaving 14 bases between them. The CDR3 is made up of 14 amino acids. CDR1 is SQVTM, CDR2 ANQGSEA, per germline. CDR3 in DNA: TGCAGCGTCGTACGGGGAAATATGAACACTGAAGCTTTCTTT. Residues: CSVVRGNMNTEAFF.

The chain uses TRBV6-2 or TRBV6-3 and TRBJ2-7; 8 nucleotides agree with TRBD1. The CDR3 consists of 15 residues. The germline V gene has CDR1 MNHEY and CDR2 SVGEGT. Trimming at V came to 7 bases and at J to 4 bases, leaving 12 bases not matched to a gene. The CDR3 spells CASKVADRVRYEQYF. The CDR3 DNA reads TGTGCCAGCAAAGTAGCGGACAGGGTCCGGTACGAGCAGTACTTC.

At least ten counts were recorded for this clonotype. The chain carries TRBV7-9 and TRBJ2-4; D call uncertain. This CDR3 is built from 15 residues. From germline, CDR1 is SEHNR and CDR2 FQNEAQ (reference sequence). Deletions cut 5 bases from V and 0 bases from J, with 11 bases between. The CDR3 spells CASSPRDLAKNIQYF. As DNA, the CDR3 is TGTGCCAGCAGCCCGCGAGACCTAGCCAAAAACATTCAGTACTTC.